This TCR beta chain was identified during a study of Graves' ophthalmopathy and Graves' hyperthyroidism. Study-wide results and caveats: Both an approximately 70% sensitivity and an approximately 79% specificity characterized the model's predictions of ophthalmopathy progression.

Points on this clonotype: Its cognate antigen is unknown.

PBMCs originated in more than 7.5 ml of fresh peripheral blood. The germline V gene has CDR1 SEHNR and CDR2 FQNEAQ (reference sequence). V gave up 5 bases and J gave up 3 bases, with 14 bases separating them. This CDR3 comprises 14 residues. Amplification targeted the TCR beta CDR3 regions, with RNA transcripts as the source material. The library came from an HTBI-primed first-round RT-PCR and a second-round multiplex PCR. From the multiplex PCR reads, TCRdb called clonotypes with MiXCR, one entry per CDR3 protein. The sample lists some 250,000 distinct CDR3 sequences; about 46% were seen once. Sequences were obtained from peripheral blood. V is TRBV7-9 and J is TRBJ2-7; tentative D call: TRBD1 (6 bases). The clonotype comes from an adult man with Graves' ophthalmopathy. CDR3 DNA: TGTGCCAGCAGCCCACCGGACAGATACTACGAGCAGTACTTC. It is translated as CASSPPDRYYEQYF.